This TCR beta chain was sequenced during a study of cytomegalovirus exposure and HLA in healthy donors listed by TCRdb under 2017. Regarding the research as a whole: An earlier analysis of about 530 of the donors reported approximately 280 Gb of sequence data and 117 million unique TCR beta sequences obtained from about 200 million T cells. An early release that covered fewer than 750 HLA-typed donors contained 300 to 350 gigabases of sequencing data and tens of millions of unique TCR sequences. Of the 398 genotyped donors, approximately 82% fell in the genetic ancestry cluster associated with self-reported Caucasian donors. The study aimed to test whether signatures of past pathogen exposure could be identified by cataloging public T cell receptors. Using immunosequencing, the study profiled T cell repertoires from approximately 700 subjects and related those repertoires to cytomegalovirus serostatus. Besides the first cohort of roughly 640 subjects, a separate validation cohort made up of 120 or so different subjects was used. To predict cytomegalovirus infection status, the study brought together high-throughput TCR immunosequencing, statistical association of individual TCRs with disease status, and machine learning. In a later analysis, previously published TCR beta repertoires from several hundred donors were re-analyzed and high-resolution HLA genotyping was added so that TCR occurrence patterns could be studied. The later analysis used no new phenotypic data to find candidate immune exposures, relying instead on TCR beta sequences and their occurrence across donors. An earlier analysis of 500 to 750 of the donors applied high-throughput TCR beta sequencing to assess whether each TCR beta V gene segment acted as functional or pseudogenic. Donor age, sex, ethnicity and CMV serostatus were compiled alongside the repertoire data. In a later genetic analysis, genome-wide SNP genotypes for about three fifths of the roughly 670 donors were used, and that subset was treated as a discovery cohort. Every discovery cohort repertoire had been produced on one sequencing platform. Class I and class II HLA loci were covered by the typing at four-digit resolution. Typing coverage differed by locus: A, B, C, DRB1 and DQB1 were typed in about 620-630 donors, DQA1 in 500 to 550, DPA1 in around 610, and DPB1 in 472. Five DR-DQ haplotypes were handled as single units for association and clustering because linkage in the cohort was strong. Among about 390 genotyped donors of the cohort, an average of 235,054 unique TCR beta nucleotide sequences were sequenced per donor, roughly a sixth of them non-productive.

There are 15 amino acids in the CDR3, from cysteine to phenylalanine inclusive. Here the CDR3 DNA is all that survives: 45 bases in frame from base 1. The germline V and J ends show losses of 1 base and 7 bases respectively, and no gene match explains 7 bases of the junction. From a lookup of the germline V gene (reference sequence), CDR1 and CDR2 are GTSNPN and SVGIG. In total, just over 650 healthy bone marrow donors made up the cohort. Cohort members were all nominally healthy when sampled, although unrecorded immune exposures were likely present. The donor tested CMV seronegative and was one of the 352 seronegative cohort members. A peripheral blood sample was collected from each donor, and TCR beta sequencing was performed on peripheral blood mononuclear cells. The Qiagen DNeasy Blood Extraction Kit was used to extract genomic DNA from the blood cell samples. Receptor libraries were prepared by the immunoSEQ multiplex PCR assay. For the multiplex PCR, a mixture combining 60 forward primers for TCR Vbeta segments and 13 reverse primers for TCR Jbeta segments was used. The CDR3 region of rearranged TCR beta genes was amplified from genomic DNA by a multiplex PCR assay. On the Illumina HiSeq System, the amplified TCR beta libraries were sequenced as 87-base-pair reads. The original methods were these. A later analysis tallied 75 million to 85 million unique TCR beta chains across the 666 repertoires, and around 12 million of those chains were shared by two or more donors. Raw reads were error-corrected and collapsed into unique sequences with a nearest-neighbor algorithm that merged closely related sequences to remove PCR and sequencing errors. CDR3 sequences were aligned to IMGT reference sequences to assign V, D and J gene segments. For a sequence to be retained, a match of at least six nucleotides to both a V gene segment and a J gene segment was required. A rearrangement was called productive if the CDR3 had no stop codons and remained in frame with V and J, and every other rearrangement was called non-productive. Following IMGT convention, CDR3 was defined as the stretch from the second conserved V-encoded cysteine to the conserved J-encoded phenylalanine. In an earlier analysis of 500 to 650 of the donors, sequences lacking an unambiguous match to a single V gene segment were excluded. An earlier analysis of 587 of the donors called V segments functional above 56.7% productive rearrangements and segregating when the between-donor standard deviation exceeded 5%. A statistical classification framework was built for diagnosing cytomegalovirus status from the catalog of TCR beta chain sequences. V and J gene assignment, in a later analysis, came from comparing TCR nucleotide sequences with IMGT/GENE-DB human TR gene sequences. A later analysis assigned CDR3 sequences and most-parsimonious VDJ recombination scenarios with the TCRdist pipeline. A later analysis defined each TCR beta chain by its CDR3 amino acid sequence plus V-gene family, and excluded reads lacking a unique V-gene family. In a later analysis, 450 to 600 highly shared, low-generation-probability nucleotide sequences were removed to address suspected cross-contamination and a sequencing artifact. A later analysis calculated a clonal expansion index for each public chain from normalized within-repertoire ranks of inferred template counts. In a later analysis, generation probabilities were computed using a VDJ recombination model fitted to out-of-frame rearrangements, and the results were checked against IGoR. In a later analysis, TCR-TCR, TCR-HLA and TCR-CMV co-occurrence was scored with hypergeometric tests, and a repertoire-size bias correction was applied to TCR pairs. In a later analysis, false discovery rates were estimated by permuting HLA or CMV assignments 20 times. In a later analysis, co-occurring TCRs were grouped using DBSCAN, and TCRdist sequence similarity was added for clustering within HLA-allele-positive subsets. For co-occurrence clustering, repertoires with fewer than 30,000 or more than 120,000 public chains were excluded, along with 5 or 6 repertoires with anomalous nucleotide sharing. What TCRdb holds here is the immuneACCESS table cut down to in-frame rearrangements. Part of the clones is not present; checked against another copy, under half of the missing clones reflect an unresolved V gene, and the others are unexplained. That table is the source of V, J and clone size, and D and trimming were worked out from the DNA. The sample table records about 120,000 clones; over 75% of these occur just once. In total, the top ten clones hold around 1.5% of the sample.

What the work shows at the level of the full study, not this receptor alone: A cluster of highly shared sequence variants was judged likely to be a technical artifact of the sequencing pipeline. Roughly 15 rarely observed V segments, including chromosome 9 orphons, were excluded from the earlier analysis of 550 to 700 of the donors because counts were too low. Several of the top co-occurrence clusters appeared to be linked to parvovirus B19, influenza, CMV and Epstein-Barr virus, according to a later analysis. Three of the identified cytomegalovirus-associated TCR beta chains were confirmed in vitro to be specific for cytomegalovirus antigens. In an earlier analysis of about 550 of the donors, most TCR beta V segments were observed in productive rearrangements about 90% or about 30% of the time, broadly matching IMGT annotations. Because HLA typing was missing for some donors at each locus, association tests included only the typed subset. A later analysis found that most CMV-associated TCR beta chains appeared HLA-restricted, with HLA associations seemingly driven largely by CMV exposure. While some public TCRs were present in many individuals, most TCR sequences turned up only very rarely across donors. Linkage disequilibrium might explain the correlated functional status among segregating V segments, but an unknown experimental factor could not be ruled out. According to the authors, the approach could potentially be generalized to other disease states and immunological phenotypes. Only TCR beta chains were sequenced in this cohort, and the absence of alpha or paired-chain data limited detectable features. The classifier was reported to diagnose cytomegalovirus status with high specificity and sensitivity in both the original cohort and the validation cohort. Roughly uniform sequencing depth across donors was assumed in presence/absence analyses, although this assumption may not hold. A total of 150 to 200 TCR beta chains were listed by the study as associated with cytomegalovirus. A later analysis associated about 17,000 TCR beta sequences with specific HLA alleles at a false discovery rate of 0.05. In a later analysis, TCR association rates were found to vary across HLA loci, with the most associated TCRs seen for DRB1 alleles and the fewest for HLA-C alleles. A later genetic analysis associated a missense DCLRE1C variant with V-gene and J-gene trimming of TCR beta chains, and an independent cohort replicated the association. According to a later genetic analysis, donors in an Asian-associated ancestry cluster had fewer N-insertions in productive TCRs than the roughly 700-donor mean. A further reported finding was that TCR beta sequences accurately predicted the HLA-A and HLA-B alleles for most subjects in the first cohort. Because the 87-base-pair reads could not distinguish some IMGT-functional V segments, including TRBV6-2 and TRBV6-3, those segments were excluded. Assigning TCR associations to individual alleles was difficult when HLA alleles, especially DR and DQ, strongly co-occurred. In a later analysis, HLA-associated TCR beta chains were found to be more clonally expanded and to have lower generation probabilities than equally common non-associated chains. The only immune exposure information available for the cohort was CMV serostatus.

On this clone: There is no known antigen for this receptor. Base-call qualities are not available, and no considerably larger clone is one nucleotide away.

Sequenced material: PBMCs. This clonotype was obtained from a woman between 18 and 29 years old in good health and CMV-seronegative. The rearrangement combines TRBV30 with TRBJ1-6, with 7 junctional bases fitting TRBD1. The encoded CDR3 is CAWSAPRQGNSPLHF. The DNA sequence is as follows: TGTGCCTGGAGTGCCCCCAGACAGGGAAATTCACCCCTCCACTTT.